This is a list of T cell receptor beta chains from one sample in a study of blood T cell repertoires in COVID-19. Repertoires were generated with immunoSEQ multiplex PCR, while TCRdb's copy carries only in-frame clones and drops some. The sample lists approximately 220,000 clones, 85% seen once, with 18% in the top ten. Sequenced input: PBMCs or T cells enriched from blood (not recorded which). Receptor source: a man aged 40-55 years who had recovered from COVID-19. The CDR3 runs from the conserved cysteine through the conserved F or W. The D gene is left open where the match is weak. Size is omitted from some rows. Given values are once, few, many or a class for expanded clones.

V gene	J gene	clone size	D gene	CDR3 protein	CDR3 DNA
TRBV6-5	TRBJ2-3	.	TRBD2	CASRGSGRSTDTQYF	TGTGCCAGCAGGGGGAGCGGGAGAAGCACAGATACGCAGTATTTT
TRBV27	TRBJ2-2	.	.	CASSYVADTGELFF	TGTGCCAGCAGTTATGTAGCTGACACCGGGGAGCTGTTTTTT
TRBV9	TRBJ2-5	.	.	CASSSSGQTETQYF	TGTGCCAGCAGCTCCTCCGGACAGACAGAGACCCAGTACTTC
TRBV6-2/TRBV6-3	TRBJ1-1	.	.	CASSHRYETLRFMNTEAFF	TGTGCCAGCAGTCACAGGTACGAAACTCTACGATTCATGAACACTGAAGCTTTCTTT
TRBV6-1	TRBJ1-2	few	.	CASSETGRDGYTF	TGTGCCAGCAGTGAGACGGGTCGGGATGGCTACACCTTC
TRBV4-1	TRBJ2-7	.	TRBD1	CASSQGQTYEQYF	TGCGCCAGCAGTCAGGGACAGACCTACGAGCAGTACTTC
TRBV11-2	TRBJ2-7	.	TRBD2	CASTGLAGGRNEQYF	TGTGCCAGCACCGGACTAGCGGGTGGTAGAAACGAGCAGTACTTC
TRBV11-1	TRBJ2-7	.	TRBD2	CASSSRLAGEPYEQYF	TGTGCCAGCAGCTCAAGACTAGCGGGGGAGCCCTACGAGCAGTACTTC
TRBV11-3	TRBJ2-1	.	TRBD2	CASSFSGTSGSSYNEQFF	TGTGCCAGCAGCTTCTCAGGGACTAGCGGGAGCTCCTACAATGAGCAGTTCTTC
TRBV15	TRBJ1-2	.	.	CATSRGATAIYGYTF	TGTGCCACCAGCAGAGGGGCGACAGCAATCTATGGCTACACCTTC
TRBV4-2	TRBJ2-7	.	TRBD2	CASSQGGPAGNSYEQYF	TGTGCCAGCAGCCAAGGCGGGCCAGCGGGGAACTCCTACGAGCAGTACTTC
TRBV20-1	TRBJ1-6	.	.	CSASKGGSPLHF	TGCAGTGCTAGTAAAGGAGGTTCACCCCTCCACTTT
TRBV5-1	TRBJ1-1	once	.	CASSLARGNTEAFF	TGCGCCAGCAGCCTAGCCAGGGGTAACACTGAAGCTTTCTTT
TRBV12-3/TRBV12-4	TRBJ1-5	.	.	CASSPSRQPQHF	TGTGCCAGCAGCCCGTCCCGGCAGCCCCAGCATTTT
TRBV6-6	TRBJ2-2	once	TRBD1	CASSPGQGVNTGELFF	TGTGCCAGCAGCCCCGGACAGGGTGTGAACACCGGGGAGCTGTTTTTT
TRBV7-9	TRBJ2-1	.	TRBD2	CASSKQREVNEQFF	TGTGCCAGCAGCAAACAGCGGGAGGTCAATGAGCAGTTCTTC
TRBV11-3	TRBJ2-7	.	TRBD2	CASSSAGSGSLNTYEQYF	TGTGCCAGCAGCTCAGCGGGTAGCGGGAGCCTGAACACCTACGAGCAGTACTTC
TRBV4-2	TRBJ2-3	.	.	CASSRTSPSTSTDTQYF	TGTGCCAGCAGCCGGACTTCGCCCAGTACTAGCACAGATACGCAGTATTTT
TRBV4-1	TRBJ2-3	.	.	CASSPRDTRTDTQYF	TGCGCCAGCAGCCCCCGGGACACCCGCACAGATACGCAGTATTTT
TRBV3-1/TRBV3-2	TRBJ1-3	.	.	CASSHHGRGGRLGNTIYF	TGTGCCAGCAGCCATCACGGAAGAGGAGGGAGGCTTGGAAACACCATATATTTT
TRBV7-3	TRBJ2-3	.	.	CASSLTRDEDTQYF	TGTGCCAGCAGCTTAACCAGGGATGAAGATACGCAGTATTTT
TRBV7-2	TRBJ1-3	.	TRBD1	CASSLFPPQGGNTIYF	TGTGCCAGCAGCTTATTCCCCCCGCAGGGGGGTAACACCATATATTTT
TRBV28	TRBJ1-2	many	TRBD1	CASSLGDRNGYTF	TGTGCCAGCAGTTTGGGGGACAGGAATGGCTACACCTTC
TRBV15	TRBJ2-3	.	TRBD2	CATSRTSGRAEHTQYF	TGTGCCACCAGCAGAACTAGCGGGAGGGCCGAACATACGCAGTATTTT
TRBV3-1/TRBV3-2	TRBJ2-7	.	TRBD2	CASSRLFASGRPGGEQYF	TGTGCCAGCAGCCGCCTGTTTGCTAGCGGGAGGCCGGGGGGCGAGCAGTACTTC
TRBV6-5	TRBJ2-1	.	TRBD2	CASSSREGGSYNEQFF	TGTGCCAGCAGTTCCCGGGAGGGGGGCTCCTACAATGAGCAGTTCTTC
TRBV19	TRBJ1-4	.	.	CASSRGPVWEKLFF	TGTGCCAGTAGTAGGGGGCCGGTTTGGGAAAAACTGTTTTTT
TRBV3-1/TRBV3-2	TRBJ2-1	.	TRBD2	CASSQDWVASGVNSYNEQFF	TGTGCCAGCAGCCAAGATTGGGTGGCTAGCGGGGTTAACTCCTACAATGAGCAGTTCTTC
TRBV11-2	TRBJ2-1	.	.	CASSYGANNEQFF	TGTGCCAGCAGCTATGGGGCAAACAATGAGCAGTTCTTC
TRBV2	TRBJ2-2	.	TRBD2	CASRRLAGTTGELFF	TGTGCCAGCAGGAGACTAGCGGGTACCACCGGGGAGCTGTTTTTT
TRBV27	TRBJ1-2	.	TRBD1	CASSFHSLGQGADGYTF	TGTGCCAGCAGTTTCCATTCCCTGGGACAGGGGGCGGATGGCTACACCTTC
TRBV5-1	TRBJ2-3	.	TRBD1	CASSLAGSGTGGSDTQYF	TGCGCCAGCAGCTTGGCAGGATCCGGGACAGGGGGTTCAGATACGCAGTATTTT
TRBV3-1/TRBV3-2	TRBJ2-7	.	TRBD1	CASSRGTGSYEQYF	TGTGCCAGCAGTCGAGGGACAGGATCCTACGAGCAGTACTTC
TRBV7-2	TRBJ2-3	.	TRBD2	CASSRTSGRVRADTQYF	TGTGCCAGCAGTCGGACTAGCGGGAGGGTTAGGGCAGATACGCAGTATTTT
TRBV4-3	TRBJ1-2	once	.	CASSQGQSYGYTF	TGCGCCAGCAGCCAAGGACAGAGCTATGGCTACACCTTC
TRBV7-2	TRBJ1-3	once	.	CASSLGAYSGNTIYF	TGTGCCAGCAGCTTAGGCGCGTACTCTGGAAACACCATATATTTT
TRBV13	TRBJ2-7	.	TRBD2	CASSPSTSGRGEQYF	TGTGCCAGCAGCCCTTCCACTAGCGGGCGTGGGGAGCAGTACTTC
TRBV5-1	TRBJ2-2	.	.	CASGQPGTGELFF	TGCGCCAGCGGGCAGCCTGGGACCGGGGAGCTGTTTTTT
TRBV6-2/TRBV6-3	TRBJ1-1	.	.	CASSLFPGISGTEAFF	TGTGCCAGCAGCCTTTTCCCAGGGATCTCCGGAACTGAAGCTTTCTTT
TRBV10-3	TRBJ2-3	few	.	CAISFLPRADTQYF	TGTGCCATCAGTTTCCTTCCGAGGGCAGATACGCAGTATTTT
TRBV7-2	TRBJ2-3	few	TRBD1	CASSLSRTGNTDTQYF	TGTGCCAGCAGCTTATCCCGGACAGGGAACACAGATACGCAGTATTTT